This is a list of T cell receptor beta chains from one sample in a study of T cell responses to AZD1222 COVID-19 vaccine. TCRdb's table, derived via immunoSEQ multiplex PCR, lists solely in-frame clones and lacks some. The sample has approximately 190,000 clones; approximately 93% are singletons. The source was peripheral blood, collected 28 days after the second AZD1222 dose. The receptor source for this set is an adult who received the AZD1222 COVID-19 vaccine. The CDR3 runs from the conserved cysteine through the conserved F or W. Each record gives: V gene, CDR3 protein.

>TRBV7-9
CASRENIYSGNTIYF
>TRBV19
CASSDGRNTEAFF
>TRBV18
CASSPGLDLLNTDTQYF
>TRBV6-5
CASSYGQVGANVLTF
>TRBV24-1
CATSDPDHRQKQETQYF
>TRBV11-3
CASSSGQYSGNTIYF
>TRBV3-1/TRBV3-2
CASRLQGASTGELFF
>TRBV5-1
CASSLGEDRSTDTQYF
>TRBV5-5
CASSHPLREGGSPLHF
>TRBV6-5
CASSYSGAGANVLTF
>TRBV19
CASSTRWGEQFF
>TRBV6-1
CASSEGGWVEYEQYF
>TRBV11-2
CASNRAGPAGGETQYF
>TRBV30
CAWSVLTGGTEAFF